The entry below describes one TCR beta chain. Antigen unknown. This same CDR3 is encoded by further DNA sequences in the sample. The germline V and J ends were trimmed by 3 bases and 4 bases, with 13 bases remaining between them. This CDR3 has 15 amino acids. The germline V gene has CDR1 SGHAT and CDR2 FQNNGV. The data derive from a study of cytomegalovirus exposure and HLA in healthy donors. At the level of the study: According to later analysis, the same platform produced the 120 validation and several hundred first-cohort repertoires.

Points from the study as a whole: Some TCR beta chains (164 of them) were listed as cytomegalovirus-associated. Confirmation was obtained in vitro that a few CMV-associated chains are specific for CMV antigens.

Method: immunoSEQ multiplex PCR; TCRdb's copy keeps in-frame clones and lacks some. The table has around 74,000 clones, around four fifths seen once. Material for sequencing was PBMCs. The clonotype originates from a man in his thirties or forties in good health and CMV-seronegative. The chain uses TRBV11-2 and TRBJ1-3, with D possibly TRBD1 on 5 matching bases. The CDR3 DNA follows: TGTGCCAGCAGCTTGTATTCCCAGGGAGGAAACACCATATATTTT. Translated: CASSLYSQGGNTIYF.